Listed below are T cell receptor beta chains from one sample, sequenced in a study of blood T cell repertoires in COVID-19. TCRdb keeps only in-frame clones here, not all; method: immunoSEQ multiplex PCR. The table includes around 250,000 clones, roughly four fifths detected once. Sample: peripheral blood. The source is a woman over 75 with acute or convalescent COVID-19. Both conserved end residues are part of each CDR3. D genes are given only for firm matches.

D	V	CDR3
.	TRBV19	CASRVAPNTEAFF
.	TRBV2	CASTSSRQSNSYGYTF
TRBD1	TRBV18	CASTTGQGEQYF
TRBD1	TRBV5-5	CASSFGDSPNTEAFF
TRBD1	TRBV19	CASSDRGRSETQYF
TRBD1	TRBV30	CAWVGQGGSPLHF
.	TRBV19	CASSTRQNNQPQHF
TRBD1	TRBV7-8	CASSSGQPNSPLHF
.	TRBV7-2	CASSRADTYNEQFF
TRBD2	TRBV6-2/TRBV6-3	CASSPWTSGYEQYF
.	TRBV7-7	CASSLLANTGELFF
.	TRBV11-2	CASSLDPGGNTIYF
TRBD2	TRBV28	CASSLAGVTDTQYF
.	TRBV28	CASRPVTAGLVSPLHF
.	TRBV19	CASRAGRANQPQHF
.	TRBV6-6	CASSRDGGRTEAFF
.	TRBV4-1	CASSQGGHRSSGNTIYF
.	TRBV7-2	CASSVRGDGNQPQHF
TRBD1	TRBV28	CASSLGQGLIYGYTF
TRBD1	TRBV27	CASSLSGLGQRTDTQYF
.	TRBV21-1	CASSKPPQTGDGEQYF
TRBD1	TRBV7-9	CASSQDRAGETQYF